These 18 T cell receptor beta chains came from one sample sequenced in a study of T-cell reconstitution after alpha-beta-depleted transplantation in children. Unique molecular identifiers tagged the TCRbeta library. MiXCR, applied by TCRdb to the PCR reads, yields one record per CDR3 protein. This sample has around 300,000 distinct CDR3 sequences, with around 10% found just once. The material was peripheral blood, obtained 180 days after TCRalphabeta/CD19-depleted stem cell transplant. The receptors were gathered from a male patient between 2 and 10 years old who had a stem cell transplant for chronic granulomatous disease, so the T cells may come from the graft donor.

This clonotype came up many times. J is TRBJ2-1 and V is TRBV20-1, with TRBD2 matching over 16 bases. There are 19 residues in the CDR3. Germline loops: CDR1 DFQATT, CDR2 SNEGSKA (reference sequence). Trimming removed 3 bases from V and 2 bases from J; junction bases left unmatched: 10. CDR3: CSASLPPGLAGGTYNEQFF. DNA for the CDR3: TGCAGTGCTAGCCTACCCCCGGGACTAGCGGGAGGGACCTACAATGAGCAGTTCTTC.

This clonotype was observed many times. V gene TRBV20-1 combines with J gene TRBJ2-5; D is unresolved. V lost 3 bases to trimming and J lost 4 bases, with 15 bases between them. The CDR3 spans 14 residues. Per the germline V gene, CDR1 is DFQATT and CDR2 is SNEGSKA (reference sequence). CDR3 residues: CSARVPGVGETQYF. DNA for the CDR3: TGCAGTGCTAGGGTTCCAGGAGTTGGAGAGACCCAGTACTTC.

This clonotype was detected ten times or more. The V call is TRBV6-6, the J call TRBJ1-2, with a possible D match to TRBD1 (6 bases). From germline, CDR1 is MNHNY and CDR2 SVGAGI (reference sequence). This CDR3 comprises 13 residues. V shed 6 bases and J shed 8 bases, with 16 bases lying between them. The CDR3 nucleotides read TGTGCCAGCAGGTCAGGGGCTTATGAAGGCTACACCTTC. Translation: CASRSGAYEGYTF.

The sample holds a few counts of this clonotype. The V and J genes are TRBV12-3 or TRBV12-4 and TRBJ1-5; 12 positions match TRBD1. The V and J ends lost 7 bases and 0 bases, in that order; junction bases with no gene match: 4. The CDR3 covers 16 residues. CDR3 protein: CASKGQGAHSNQPQHF. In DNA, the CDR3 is TGTGCCAGCAAGGGACAGGGGGCCCATAGCAATCAGCCCCAGCATTTT.

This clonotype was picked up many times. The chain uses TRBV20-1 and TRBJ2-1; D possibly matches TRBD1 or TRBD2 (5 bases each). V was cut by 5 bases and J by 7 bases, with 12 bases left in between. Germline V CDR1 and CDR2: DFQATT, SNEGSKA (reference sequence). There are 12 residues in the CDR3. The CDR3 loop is CSALGPRNEQFF. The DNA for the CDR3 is TGCAGTGCTTTGGGACCTAGGAATGAGCAGTTCTTC.

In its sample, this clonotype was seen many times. CDR3 sequence reads: CASSLRGAWGEQYF. The CDR3 DNA is TGTGCCAGCAGTTTACGGGGGGCCTGGGGCGAGCAGTACTTC. V gene TRBV12-3 or TRBV12-4 combines with J gene TRBJ2-7; a weak D match, TRBD2 (7 bases). The CDR3 consists of 14 residues. V lost 2 bases to trimming and J lost 6 bases, with 14 bases between them.

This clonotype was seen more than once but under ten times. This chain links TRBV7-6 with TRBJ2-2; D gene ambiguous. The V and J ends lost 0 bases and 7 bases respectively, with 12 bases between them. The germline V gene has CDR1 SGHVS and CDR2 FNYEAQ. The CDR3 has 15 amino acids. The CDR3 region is CASSLAHLVGGELFF. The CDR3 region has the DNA TGTGCCAGCAGCTTAGCGCATCTTGTGGGCGGGGAGCTGTTTTTT.

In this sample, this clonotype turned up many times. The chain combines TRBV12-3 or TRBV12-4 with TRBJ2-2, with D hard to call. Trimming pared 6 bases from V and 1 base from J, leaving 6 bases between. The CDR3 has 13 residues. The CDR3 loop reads CASRIQNTGELFF. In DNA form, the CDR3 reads TGTGCCAGCAGGATCCAGAACACCGGGGAGCTGTTTTTT.

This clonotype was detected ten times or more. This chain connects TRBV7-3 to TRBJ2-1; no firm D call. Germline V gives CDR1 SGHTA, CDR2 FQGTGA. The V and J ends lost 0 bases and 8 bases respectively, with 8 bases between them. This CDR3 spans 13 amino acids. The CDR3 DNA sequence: TGTGCCAGCAGCTTAACCCATTTGTATGAGCAGTTCTTC. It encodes CASSLTHLYEQFF. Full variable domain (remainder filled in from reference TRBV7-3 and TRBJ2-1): GAGVSQTPSNKVTEKGKYVELRCDPISGHTALYWYRQSLGQGPEFLIYFQGTGAADDSGLPNDRFFAVRPEGSVSTLKIQRTERGDSAVYLCASSLTHLYEQFFGPGTRLTVL.

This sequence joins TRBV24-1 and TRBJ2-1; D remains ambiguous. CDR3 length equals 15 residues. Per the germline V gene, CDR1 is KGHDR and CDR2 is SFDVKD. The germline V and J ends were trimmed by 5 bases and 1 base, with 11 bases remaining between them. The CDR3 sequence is CATSGWHSSYNEQFF. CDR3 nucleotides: TGTGCCACCAGTGGATGGCACTCTTCCTACAATGAGCAGTTCTTC.

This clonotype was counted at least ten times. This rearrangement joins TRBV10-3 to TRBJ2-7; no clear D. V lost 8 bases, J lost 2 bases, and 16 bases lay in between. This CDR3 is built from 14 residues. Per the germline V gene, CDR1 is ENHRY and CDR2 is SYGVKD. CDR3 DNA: TGTGCCATCGGACGGACCCAGGACGCCTACGAGCAGTACTTC. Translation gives CAIGRTQDAYEQYF.

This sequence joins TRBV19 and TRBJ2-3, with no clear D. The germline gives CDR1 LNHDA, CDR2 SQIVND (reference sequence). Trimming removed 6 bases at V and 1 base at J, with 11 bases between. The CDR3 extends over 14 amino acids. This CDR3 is CASRQLSGTDTQYF. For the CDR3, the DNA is TGTGCCAGTAGACAGCTGTCGGGCACAGATACGCAGTATTTT.

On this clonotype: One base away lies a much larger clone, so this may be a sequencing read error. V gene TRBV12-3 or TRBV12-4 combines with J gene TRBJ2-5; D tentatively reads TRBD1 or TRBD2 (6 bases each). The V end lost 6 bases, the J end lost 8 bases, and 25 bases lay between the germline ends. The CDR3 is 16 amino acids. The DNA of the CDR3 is TGTGCCAGCAGCCCCATGCTGGGGGCCCGGGGGAATACCCAGTACTTC. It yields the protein CASSPMLGARGNTQYF.

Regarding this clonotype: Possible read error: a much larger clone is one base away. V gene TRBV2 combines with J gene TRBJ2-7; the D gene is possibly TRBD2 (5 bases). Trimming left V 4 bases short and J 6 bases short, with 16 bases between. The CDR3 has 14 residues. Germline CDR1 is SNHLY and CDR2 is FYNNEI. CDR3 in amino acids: CASSALMEAAEQYF. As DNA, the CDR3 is TGTGCCAGCAGTGCTTTAATGGAGGCAGCCGAGCAGTACTTC.

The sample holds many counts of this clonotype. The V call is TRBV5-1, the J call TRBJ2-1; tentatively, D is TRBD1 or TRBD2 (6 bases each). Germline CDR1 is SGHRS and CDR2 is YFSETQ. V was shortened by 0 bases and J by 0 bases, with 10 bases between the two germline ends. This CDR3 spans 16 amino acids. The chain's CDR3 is CASSLGGAGSYNEQFF. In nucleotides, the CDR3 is TGCGCCAGCAGCTTGGGGGGGGCCGGCTCCTACAATGAGCAGTTCTTC.

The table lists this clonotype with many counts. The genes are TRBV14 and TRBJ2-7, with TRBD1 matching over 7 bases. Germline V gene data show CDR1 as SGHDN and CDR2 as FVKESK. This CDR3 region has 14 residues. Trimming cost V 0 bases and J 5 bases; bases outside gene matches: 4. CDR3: CASSQDYRGHEQYF. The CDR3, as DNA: TGTGCCAGCAGCCAAGATTACAGGGGCCACGAGCAGTACTTC.

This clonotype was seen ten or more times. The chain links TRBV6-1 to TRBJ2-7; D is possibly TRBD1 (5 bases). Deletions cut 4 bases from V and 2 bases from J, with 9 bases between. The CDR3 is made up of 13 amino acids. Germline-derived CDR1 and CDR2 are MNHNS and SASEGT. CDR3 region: CASSGTRAYEQYF. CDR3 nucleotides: TGTGCCAGCAGTGGGACAAGGGCCTACGAGCAGTACTTC.

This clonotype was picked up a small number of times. Here the CDR3 DNA reads TGTGCCAGTAGTATATCGGACAGGATCAATGAGCAGTTCTTC. It yields the protein CASSISDRINEQFF. The rearrangement uses TRBV19 and TRBJ2-1; 7 nucleotides line up with TRBD1. CDR1 and CDR2 (germline): LNHDA, SQIVND (reference sequence). The CDR3 consists of 14 residues. The V and J ends lost 2 bases and 6 bases, in that order; junction bases with no gene match: 4.